Included here is one T cell receptor (beta chain) sequence, with context. Its matching antigen is unknown. The data originate from a study of CD8+ T cells in alopecia areata. The study's findings and limits: Patients shared TCRs less clearly than mice did, possibly for HLA-related reasons.

Trimming cost V 4 bases and J 2 bases, with 11 bases left between them. This CDR3 contains 14 residues. CDR1 and CDR2 (germline): MGHRA, YSYEKL. The authors extracted RNA and reverse transcribed it into cDNA as the sequencing template. The assay was immunoSEQ multiplex PCR, and TCRdb's table has in-frame clones only and misses some. In the table there are 150,000 to 200,000 clones, approximately 59% of which are singletons. T lymphocytes (CD4+ and CD8+) were sorted from PBMCs. The sequence was collected from a human donor with alopecia areata. This chain links TRBV4-1 with TRBJ2-5; D is perhaps TRBD2 (5 bases). Material: CD4+ T cells sorted from blood, obtained at week 0. The DNA for the CDR3 is TGCGCCAGCAGCCGAGGACTGAGGCAAGAGACCCAGTACTTC. Its translation is CASSRGLRQETQYF.